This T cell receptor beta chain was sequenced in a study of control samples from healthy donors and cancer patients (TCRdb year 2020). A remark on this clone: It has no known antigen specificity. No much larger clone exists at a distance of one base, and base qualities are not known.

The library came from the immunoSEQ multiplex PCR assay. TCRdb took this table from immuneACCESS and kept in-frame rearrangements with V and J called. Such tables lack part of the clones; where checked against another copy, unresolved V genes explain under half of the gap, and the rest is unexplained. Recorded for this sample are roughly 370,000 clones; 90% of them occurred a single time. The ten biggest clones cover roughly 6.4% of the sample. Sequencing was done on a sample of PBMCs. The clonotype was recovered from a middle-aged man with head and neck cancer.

The CDR3 sequence is CASALDGRYEQYF. The nucleotide sequence reads as follows: TGTGCCAGCGCCCTGGACGGTAGATACGAGCAGTACTTC. The V and J genes are TRBV7-3 and TRBJ2-7; there is no confident call for the D gene. Sequences SGHTA (CDR1) and FQGTGA (CDR2) are obtained from the germline V gene. V is clipped by 8 bases and J by 4 bases, and the sequence between their germline boundaries is 15 bases long. The CDR3 numbers 13 residues from cysteine through phenylalanine. This entry keeps only the CDR3 DNA: 39 bases, framed from base 1.